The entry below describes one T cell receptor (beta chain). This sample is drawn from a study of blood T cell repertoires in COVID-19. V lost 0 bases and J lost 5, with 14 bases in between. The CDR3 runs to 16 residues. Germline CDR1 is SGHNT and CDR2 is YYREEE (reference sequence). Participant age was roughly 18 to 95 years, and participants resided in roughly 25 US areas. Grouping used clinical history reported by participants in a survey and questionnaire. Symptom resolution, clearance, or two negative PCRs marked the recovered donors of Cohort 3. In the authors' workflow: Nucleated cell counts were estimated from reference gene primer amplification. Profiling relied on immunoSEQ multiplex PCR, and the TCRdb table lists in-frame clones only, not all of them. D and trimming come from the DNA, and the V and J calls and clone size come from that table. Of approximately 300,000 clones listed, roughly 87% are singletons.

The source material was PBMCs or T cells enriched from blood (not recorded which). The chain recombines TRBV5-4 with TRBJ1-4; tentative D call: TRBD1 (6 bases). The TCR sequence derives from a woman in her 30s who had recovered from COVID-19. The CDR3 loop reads CASSLGTAPLNEKLFF. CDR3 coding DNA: TGTGCCAGCAGCTTGGGGACAGCTCCTTTAAATGAAAAACTGTTTTTT.